This T cell receptor beta chain was found in a study of T cells in localized non-small cell lung cancer. Study results and limitations: When the top 100 tumor clones were examined, a median approximately 57 of them also appeared in the adjacent lung, which was paired and uninvolved. Adjacent uninvolved lung tissue had the highest T cell clonality, exceeding tumor. Analysis by sequencing included only one tumor region, so heterogeneity remains possible. Higher adjacent-lung clonality was associated with shorter survival.

This clone is labeled as medium-sized. What it recognizes is unknown. This CDR3 spans 14 amino acids. Germline V lookup: CDR1 MDHEN, CDR2 SYDVKM. Trimming left V 5 bases short and J 5 bases short, with 15 bases between. The method was immunoSEQ multiplex PCR; TCRdb's version includes in-frame clones alone and lacks a portion of them. The data contain approximately 49,000 clones, approximately 75% of them singletons. The starting material was peripheral blood, obtained before any cancer treatment. This receptor was obtained from a man between 40 and 69 years old with stage I squamous cell lung carcinoma. This chain connects TRBV28 to TRBJ1-1; possibly TRBD1 for D (5 bases). CDR3 sequence: CASSPNYGGTEAFF. Here the CDR3 DNA reads TGTGCCAGCAGTCCAAATTACGGGGGAACTGAAGCTTTCTTT.